The TCR beta chain under discussion was sequenced for a study of blood T cells in healthy people across ages. Study findings and constraints: Across the age range, TCR beta diversity per million T cells fell in a roughly linear way. Expanded clonotype shifts may have been confounded, as the donors had an unknown CMV status.

Each individual donor underwent a draw of approximately 9.8 milliliters of peripheral blood. Of note for this clonotype: Its antigen is as yet unknown.

This CDR3 has 15 residues. Germline-derived CDR1 and CDR2 are LGHNA and YNFKEQ. V was trimmed by 0 bases and J by 0 bases, leaving 8 bases between them. PCR was performed a second time for about 7 to 11 cycles using a sample-barcoded 5' primer and a J-beta primer mix. Each of the samples gave a minimum of 3 million paired-end reads that contained CDR3. TCRdb re-derived calls from the 5' RACE reads in MiXCR, one entry per CDR3 protein. This table holds fewer than 700,000 distinct CDR3 sequences, 35% to 50% found once. The TCR originated in a man older than 75 in good health. Sequenced material: blood. The rearrangement uses TRBV4-2 and TRBJ1-1; D ambiguous. The CDR3 nucleotides are TGTGCCAGCAGCCAAGAACCAGTTATGAACACTGAAGCTTTCTTT. Residues: CASSQEPVMNTEAFF.